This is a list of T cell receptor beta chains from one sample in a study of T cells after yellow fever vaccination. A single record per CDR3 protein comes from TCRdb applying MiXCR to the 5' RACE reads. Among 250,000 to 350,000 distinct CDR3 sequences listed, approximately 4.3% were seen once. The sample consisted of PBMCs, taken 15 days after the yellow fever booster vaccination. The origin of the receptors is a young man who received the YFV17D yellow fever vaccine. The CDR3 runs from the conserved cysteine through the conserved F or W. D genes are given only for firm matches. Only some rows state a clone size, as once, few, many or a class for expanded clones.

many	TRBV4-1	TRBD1	CASSQDDRGDLETQYF
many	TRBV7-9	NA	CASSLGTGLETQYF
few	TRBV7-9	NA	CASRPTDSPLHF
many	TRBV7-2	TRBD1	CASSETGYFNEKLFF
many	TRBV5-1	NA	CASRGSRTDTQYF
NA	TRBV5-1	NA	CASSSPGLLRGTDTQYF
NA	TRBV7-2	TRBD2	CASSLGQRGGDEQFF
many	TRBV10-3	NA	CAITGAPSTDTQYF
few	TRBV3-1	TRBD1	CASMRDSTSNEQFF
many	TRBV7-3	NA	CASSPTGTQNEQFF
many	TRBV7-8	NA	CASSRGWGAGQETQYF
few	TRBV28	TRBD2	CASKRSREDEQFF
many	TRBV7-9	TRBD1	CASSLQGGEAFF
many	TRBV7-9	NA	CASSTQGGINEQFF
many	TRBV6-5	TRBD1	CASRRQGADTQYF
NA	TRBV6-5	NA	CASSYSGGASNEQFF
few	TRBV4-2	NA	CASSQLTGTEFSGANVLTF
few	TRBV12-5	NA	CASGSQDTEAFF
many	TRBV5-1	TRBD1	CASSLTPQGDPSNQPQHF
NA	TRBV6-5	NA	CASNAGASNTEAFF
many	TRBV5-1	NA	CASSLTPPEPQHF
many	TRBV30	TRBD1	CAWSVQGDQPQHF
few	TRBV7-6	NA	CASSPSPRPETQYF
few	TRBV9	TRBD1	CASSVDGQGYQPQHF
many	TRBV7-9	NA	CASSRGPTVPSEQYF
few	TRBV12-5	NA	CASGLLQPQHF
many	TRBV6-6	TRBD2	CASGNSGGAYNEQFF
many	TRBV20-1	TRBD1	CSAARTGRNRAFF
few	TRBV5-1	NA	CASSFLVSGEQFF
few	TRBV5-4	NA	CASSLSGQPGETQYF
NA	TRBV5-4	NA	CASKLDPTGTDTQYF
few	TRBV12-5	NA	CASGTGRTAQSNYGYTF
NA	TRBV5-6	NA	CASSAEGGALIEQYF
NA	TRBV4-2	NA	CASEGDRTGTQYF
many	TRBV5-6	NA	CASSPSRYGYTF